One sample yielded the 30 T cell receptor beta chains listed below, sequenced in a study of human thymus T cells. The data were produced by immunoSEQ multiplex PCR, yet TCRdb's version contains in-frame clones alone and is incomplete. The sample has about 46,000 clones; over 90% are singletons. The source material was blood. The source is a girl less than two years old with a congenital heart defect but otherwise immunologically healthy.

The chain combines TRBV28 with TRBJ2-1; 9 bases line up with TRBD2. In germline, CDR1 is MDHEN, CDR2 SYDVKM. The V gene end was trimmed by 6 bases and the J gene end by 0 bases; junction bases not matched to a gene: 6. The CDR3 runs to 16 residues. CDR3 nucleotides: TGTGCCAGCAGGGGGGGACTAGCCCGCTCCTACAATGAGCAGTTCTTC. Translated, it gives CASRGGLARSYNEQFF.

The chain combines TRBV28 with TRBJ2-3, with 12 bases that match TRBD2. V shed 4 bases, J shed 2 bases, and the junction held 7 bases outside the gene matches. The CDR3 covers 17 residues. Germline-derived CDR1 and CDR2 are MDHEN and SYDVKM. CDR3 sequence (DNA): TGTGCCAGCAGTTACCCGGGACTAGCGGGTCTCACAGATACGCAGTATTTT. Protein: CASSYPGLAGLTDTQYF. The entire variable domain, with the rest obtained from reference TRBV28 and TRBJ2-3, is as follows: DVKVTQSSRYLVKRTGEKVFLECVQDMDHENMFWYRQDPGLGLRLIYFSYDVKMKEKGDIPEGYSVSREKKERFSLILESASTNQTSMYLCASSYPGLAGLTDTQYFGPGTRLTVL.

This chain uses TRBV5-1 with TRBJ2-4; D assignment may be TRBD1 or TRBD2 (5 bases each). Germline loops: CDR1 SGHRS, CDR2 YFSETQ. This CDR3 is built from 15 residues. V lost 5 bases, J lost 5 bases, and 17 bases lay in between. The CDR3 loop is CASRLTGTSENIQYF. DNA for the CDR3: TGCGCCAGCAGACTTACCGGGACCTCTGAAAACATTCAGTACTTC.

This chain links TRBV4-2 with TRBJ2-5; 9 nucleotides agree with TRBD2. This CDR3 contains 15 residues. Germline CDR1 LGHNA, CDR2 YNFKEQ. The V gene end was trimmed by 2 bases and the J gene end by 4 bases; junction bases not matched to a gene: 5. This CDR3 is CASSQIPAGGETQYF. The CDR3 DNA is TGTGCCAGCAGCCAAATTCCAGCGGGAGGAGAGACCCAGTACTTC.

CDR3 nucleotide sequence: TGTGCCAGCAGCAAGCCGGGACAGTCCTACGAGCAGTACTTC. This translates into CASSKPGQSYEQYF. V is TRBV21-1 and J is TRBJ2-7; TRBD1, the table's D call, lacks a check against the DNA. TRBV21-1 is termed a pseudogene. The CDR3 extends over 14 amino acids.

Here the CDR3 DNA reads TGTGCCAGCAGCTTAGTAGTTCGTCGGAAATCTGGAAACACCATATATTTT. It yields the protein CASSLVVRRKSGNTIYF. This chain links TRBV7-8 with TRBJ1-3; unclear D gene. The germline gives CDR1 SGHVS, CDR2 FQNEAQ. This CDR3 is built from 17 residues. Between the trimmed V and J ends, which lost 1 base and 1 base, there was a span of 14 bases.

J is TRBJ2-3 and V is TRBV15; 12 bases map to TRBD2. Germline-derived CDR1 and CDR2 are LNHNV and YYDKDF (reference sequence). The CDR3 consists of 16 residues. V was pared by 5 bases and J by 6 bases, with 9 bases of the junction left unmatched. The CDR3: CATSQGRLAGADTQYF. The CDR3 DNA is TGTGCCACCAGCCAGGGGAGACTAGCGGGAGCGGATACGCAGTATTTT.

The CDR3 sequence: CASSLRGWEGQETQYF. The DNA of the CDR3 is TGTGCCAGCAGTTTAAGGGGGTGGGAGGGGCAAGAGACCCAGTACTTC. The chain combines TRBV27 with TRBJ2-5, with D perhaps TRBD2 (7 bases). CDR1 is MNHEY and CDR2 is SMNVEV in the germline V gene (reference sequence). The CDR3 contains 16 residues. V was pared by 2 bases and J by 2 bases, with 15 bases between.

CDR3 sequence (DNA): TGTGCCACCAGCAGAGATCTGGTAGCCAAAAACATTCAGTACTTC. Its translation is CATSRDLVAKNIQYF. The rearrangement joins TRBV15 to TRBJ2-4; D remains ambiguous. CDR1 LNHNV and CDR2 YYDKDF come from the germline V gene (reference sequence). V was shortened by 0 bases and J by 0 bases, with 6 bases between the two germline ends. The CDR3 contains 15 residues.

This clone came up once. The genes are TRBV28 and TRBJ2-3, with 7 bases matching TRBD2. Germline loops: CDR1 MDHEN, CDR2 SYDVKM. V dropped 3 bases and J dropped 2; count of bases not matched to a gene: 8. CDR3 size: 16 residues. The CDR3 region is CASSFEGGPLTDTQYF. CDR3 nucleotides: TGTGCCAGCAGTTTTGAGGGAGGGCCCCTCACAGATACGCAGTATTTT.

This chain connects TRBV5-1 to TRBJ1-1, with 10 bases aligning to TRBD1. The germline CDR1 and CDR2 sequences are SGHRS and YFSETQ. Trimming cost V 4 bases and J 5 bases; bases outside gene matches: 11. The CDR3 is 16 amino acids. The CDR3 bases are TGCGCCAGCAGCCCGGGACAGGGGCGGAGGGGGACTGAAGCTTTCTTT. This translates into CASSPGQGRRGTEAFF.

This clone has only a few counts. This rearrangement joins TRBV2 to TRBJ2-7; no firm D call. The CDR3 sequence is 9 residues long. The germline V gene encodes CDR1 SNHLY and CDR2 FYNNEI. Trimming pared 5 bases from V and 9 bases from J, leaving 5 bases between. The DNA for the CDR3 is TGTGCCAGCAGTTCCTCGCAGTACTTC. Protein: CASSSSQYF. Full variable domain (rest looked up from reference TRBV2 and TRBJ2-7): EPEVTQTPSHQVTQMGQEVILRCVPISNHLYFYWYRQILGQKVEFLVSFYNNEISEKSEIFDDQFSVERPDGSNFTLKIRSTKLEDSAMYFCASSSSQYFGPGTRLTVT.

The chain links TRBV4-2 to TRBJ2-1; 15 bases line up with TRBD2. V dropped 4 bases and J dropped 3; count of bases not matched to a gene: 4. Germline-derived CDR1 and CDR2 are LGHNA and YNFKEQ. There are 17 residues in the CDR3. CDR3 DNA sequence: TGTGCCAGCAGCCCCGGGACTAGCGGGAGGCTCTACAATGAGCAGTTCTTC. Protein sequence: CASSPGTSGRLYNEQFF.

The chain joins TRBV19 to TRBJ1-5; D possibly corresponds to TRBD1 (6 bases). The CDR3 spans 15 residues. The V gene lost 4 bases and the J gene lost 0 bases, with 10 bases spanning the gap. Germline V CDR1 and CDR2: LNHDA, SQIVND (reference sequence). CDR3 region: CASSTTGYSNQPQHF. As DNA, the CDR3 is TGTGCCAGTAGTACGACAGGTTATAGCAATCAGCCCCAGCATTTT.

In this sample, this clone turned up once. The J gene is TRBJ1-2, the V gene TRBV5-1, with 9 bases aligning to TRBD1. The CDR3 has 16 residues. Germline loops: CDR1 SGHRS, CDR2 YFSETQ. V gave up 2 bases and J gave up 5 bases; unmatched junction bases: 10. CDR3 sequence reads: CASSFGTGPYVYGYTF. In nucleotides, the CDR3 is TGCGCCAGCAGCTTCGGGACAGGGCCTTATGTTTATGGCTACACCTTC.

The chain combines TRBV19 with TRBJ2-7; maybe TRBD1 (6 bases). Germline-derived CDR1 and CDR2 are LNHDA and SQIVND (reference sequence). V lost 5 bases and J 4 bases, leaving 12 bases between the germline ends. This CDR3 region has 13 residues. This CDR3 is CASSFEQGYEQYF. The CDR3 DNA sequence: TGTGCCAGTAGTTTTGAACAGGGATACGAGCAGTACTTC.

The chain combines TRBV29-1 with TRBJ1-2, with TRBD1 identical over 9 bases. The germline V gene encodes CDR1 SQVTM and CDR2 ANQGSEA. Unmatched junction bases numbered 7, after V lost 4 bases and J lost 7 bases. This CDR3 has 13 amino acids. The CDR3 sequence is CSVGEGTGLGYTF. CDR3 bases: TGCAGCGTTGGGGAAGGGACAGGGCTTGGCTACACCTTC.

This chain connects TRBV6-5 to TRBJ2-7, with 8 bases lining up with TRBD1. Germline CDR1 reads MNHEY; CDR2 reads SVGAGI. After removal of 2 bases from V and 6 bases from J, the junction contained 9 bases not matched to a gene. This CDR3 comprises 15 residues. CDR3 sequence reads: CASSYLSAGGFEQYF. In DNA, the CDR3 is TGTGCCAGCAGTTACCTCTCGGCAGGGGGCTTCGAGCAGTACTTC.

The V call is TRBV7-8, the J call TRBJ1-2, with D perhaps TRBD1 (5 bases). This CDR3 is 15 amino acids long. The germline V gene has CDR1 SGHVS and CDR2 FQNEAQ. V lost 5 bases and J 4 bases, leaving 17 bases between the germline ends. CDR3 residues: CASSPTLGEGYGYTF. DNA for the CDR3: TGTGCCAGCAGCCCAACTTTGGGGGAAGGCTATGGCTACACCTTC.

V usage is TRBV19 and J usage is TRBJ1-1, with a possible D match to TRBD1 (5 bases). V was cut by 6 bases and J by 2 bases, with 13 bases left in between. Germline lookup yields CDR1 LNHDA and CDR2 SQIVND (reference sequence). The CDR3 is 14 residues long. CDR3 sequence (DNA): TGTGCCAGTAGCCGACAGCGGGCCAACACTGAAGCTTTCTTT. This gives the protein CASSRQRANTEAFF.

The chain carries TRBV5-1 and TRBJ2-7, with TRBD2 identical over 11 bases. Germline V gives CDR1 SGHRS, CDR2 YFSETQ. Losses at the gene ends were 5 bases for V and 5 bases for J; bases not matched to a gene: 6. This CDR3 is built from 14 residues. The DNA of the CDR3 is TGCGCCAGCAGACCTAGCGGGAGGACCGACGAGCAGTACTTC. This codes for CASRPSGRTDEQYF. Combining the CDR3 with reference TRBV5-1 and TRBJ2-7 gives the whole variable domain KAGVTQTPRYLIKTRGQQVTLSCSPISGHRSVSWYQQTPGQGLQFLFEYFSETQRNKGNFPGRFSGRQFSNSRSEMNVSTLELGDSALYLCASRPSGRTDEQYFGPGTRLTVT.

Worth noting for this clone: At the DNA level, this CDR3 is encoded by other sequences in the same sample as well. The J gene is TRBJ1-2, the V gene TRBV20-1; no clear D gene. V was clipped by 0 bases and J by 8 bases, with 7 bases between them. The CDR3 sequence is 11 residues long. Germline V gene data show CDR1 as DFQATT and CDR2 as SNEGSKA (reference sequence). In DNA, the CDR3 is TGCAGTGCTAGAGATCGCGTGGGCTACACCTTC. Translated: CSARDRVGYTF.

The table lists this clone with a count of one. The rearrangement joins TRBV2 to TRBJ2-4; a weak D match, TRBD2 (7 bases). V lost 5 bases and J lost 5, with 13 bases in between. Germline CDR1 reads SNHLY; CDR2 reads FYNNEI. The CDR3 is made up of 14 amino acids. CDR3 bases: TGTGCCAGCAGTAGGAAAGGGGGGGAAAACATTCAGTACTTC. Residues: CASSRKGGENIQYF.

Written as DNA, the CDR3 is TGTGCCAGCAGTGTGGACAGATTCTATGGCTACACCTTC. This translates into CASSVDRFYGYTF. The chain joins TRBV2 to TRBJ1-2; TRBD1 is a possible D gene (6 bases). CDR1 is SNHLY, CDR2 FYNNEI, per germline. The CDR3 sequence is 13 residues long. The germline V and J ends were trimmed by 4 bases and 4 bases, with 10 bases remaining between them.

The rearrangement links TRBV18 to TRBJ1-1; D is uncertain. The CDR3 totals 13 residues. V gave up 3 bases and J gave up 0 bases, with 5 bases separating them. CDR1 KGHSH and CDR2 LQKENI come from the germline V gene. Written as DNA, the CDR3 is TGTGCCAGCTCACCGGGTCTGAACACTGAAGCTTTCTTT. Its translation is CASSPGLNTEAFF.

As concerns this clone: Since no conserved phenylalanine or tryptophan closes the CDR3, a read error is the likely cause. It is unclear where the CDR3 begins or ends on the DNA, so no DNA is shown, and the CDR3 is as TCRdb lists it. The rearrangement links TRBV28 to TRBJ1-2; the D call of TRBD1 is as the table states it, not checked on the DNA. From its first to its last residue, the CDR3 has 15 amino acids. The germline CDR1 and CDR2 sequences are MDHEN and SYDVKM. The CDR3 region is CASSLRARDSPRGSL.

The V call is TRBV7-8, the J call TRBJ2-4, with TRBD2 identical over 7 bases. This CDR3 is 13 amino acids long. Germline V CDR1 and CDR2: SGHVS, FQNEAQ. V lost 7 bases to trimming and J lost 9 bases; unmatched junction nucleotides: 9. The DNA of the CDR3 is TGTGCCAGCACGACGGGGGGTAGGGGCATTCAGTACTTC. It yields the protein CASTTGGRGIQYF.

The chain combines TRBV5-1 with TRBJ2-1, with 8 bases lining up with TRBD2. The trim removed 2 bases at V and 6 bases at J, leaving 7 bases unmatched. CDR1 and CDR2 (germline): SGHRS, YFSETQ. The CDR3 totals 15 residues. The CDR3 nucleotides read TGCGCCAGCAGCTTTGGACTAGCTCTAGGCAATGAGCAGTTCTTC. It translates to CASSFGLALGNEQFF.

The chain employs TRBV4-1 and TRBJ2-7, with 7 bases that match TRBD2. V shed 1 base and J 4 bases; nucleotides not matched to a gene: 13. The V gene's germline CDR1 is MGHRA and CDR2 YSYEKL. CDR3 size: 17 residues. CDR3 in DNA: TGCGCCAGCAGCCAAGGAGATCGAGGGGACTACCCTTACGAGCAGTACTTC. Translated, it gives CASSQGDRGDYPYEQYF.

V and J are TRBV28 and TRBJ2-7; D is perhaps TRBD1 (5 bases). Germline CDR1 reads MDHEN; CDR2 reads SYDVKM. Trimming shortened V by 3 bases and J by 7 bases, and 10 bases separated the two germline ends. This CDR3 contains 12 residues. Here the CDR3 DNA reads TGTGCCAGCAGTTTGACAGAGAGGGAGCAGTACTTC. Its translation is CASSLTEREQYF.